These 6 T cell receptor beta chains share one sample of origin, sequenced in a study of cytomegalovirus exposure and HLA in healthy donors. The assay was immunoSEQ multiplex PCR, and TCRdb's table has in-frame clones only and misses some. The top ten hold around 1.4% of the sample, which has some 130,000 clones, just under 85% seen once. Sequencing input: PBMCs. These receptors were collected from a woman aged 25 to 45 in good health and CMV-seronegative.

This chain connects TRBV5-1 to TRBJ1-1; 10 positions match TRBD1. Germline trimming cut 5 bases from V and 5 bases from J; bases unmatched to any gene: 6. Germline values: CDR1 SGHRS, CDR2 YFSETQ. The CDR3 runs to 14 residues. CDR3 loop: CASRPGQGRTEAFF. The CDR3 DNA sequence: TGCGCCAGCAGACCGGGACAGGGGAGGACTGAAGCTTTCTTT.

The CDR3, as DNA: TGTGCCAGCAGCGTAGGCTACGGACAGGGAGAATTCGTCTTCTTT. Translation: CASSVGYGQGEFVFF. The chain combines TRBV9 with TRBJ1-1; TRBD1 agrees at 8 bases. The CDR3 spans 15 residues. Germline CDR1 reads SGDLS; CDR2 reads YYNGEE. J gave up 14 bases and V 0 bases, and 15 bases lay outside the gene matches.

This clone was seen just once. This sequence joins TRBV9 and TRBJ2-2; 9 bases map to TRBD1. The CDR3 covers 17 residues. Germline CDR1 is SGDLS and CDR2 is YYNGEE. V lost 0 bases, J lost 5 bases, and 8 bases stayed unmatched. In DNA, the CDR3 is TGTGCCAGCAGCGTAGGGTCGACAGGGGGAAGGACCGGGGAGCTGTTTTTT. This codes for CASSVGSTGGRTGELFF.

This chain links TRBV21-1 with TRBJ1-6; no DNA check was done on the table's D call, TRBD1. TRBV21-1 has pseudogene status. CDR3 length equals 16 residues. The CDR3 DNA follows: TGTGCCAGCAGCAAAGAGGCAGGGGGCTGTAATTCACCCCTCCACTTT. Its translation is CASSKEAGGCNSPLHF.

This clone was picked up a small number of times. The chain links TRBV7-2 to TRBJ2-3; perhaps TRBD2 as D (5 bases). The CDR3 has 17 amino acids. Trimming took 0 bases from V and 0 from J, leaving 13 bases between them. Germline V gives CDR1 SGHTA, CDR2 FQGNSA. CDR3 amino acids: CASSLAGIASSTDTQYF. The CDR3 DNA reads TGTGCCAGCAGCTTAGCTGGGATAGCGTCCAGCACAGATACGCAGTATTTT.

The J gene is TRBJ1-2, the V gene TRBV9, with a possible D match to TRBD1 (5 bases). Per germline, CDR1 SGDLS and CDR2 YYNGEE. Trimming stripped 4 bases from V and 4 bases from J, with 17 bases between. The CDR3 covers 15 residues. The CDR3 sequence: CASSIQGEISYGYTF. The CDR3 DNA follows: TGTGCCAGCAGCATCCAGGGTGAGATTAGCTATGGCTACACCTTC.